This TCR beta chain came from a study of T cells in Graves' hyperthyroidism and ophthalmopathy. Across the whole study: Peripheral blood was acquired at first diagnosis, ahead of any therapy whatsoever.

RNA transcripts served as the template for amplifying TCR beta CDR3 regions. HTBI primers were employed in a first-round RT-PCR of the TCR CDR3. TCRdb passed the multiplex PCR reads through MiXCR, listing each CDR3 protein once. The repertoire holds about 600,000 distinct CDR3 sequences, with approximately 15% as singletons. In its sample, this clonotype was seen many times. Ophthalmopathy in the patients scored at least 3 on Clinical Activity Score and at least 4 on NOSPECS grade, lasting under 3 months. Not enrolled were patients with uncontrolled infection, other autoimmune disease, pregnancy or lactation. The clonotype comes from a woman younger than 35 with Graves' ophthalmopathy. The sample was blood.

The CDR3 sequence: CASSLGQGATDTQYF. CDR3 bases: TGTGCCAGCAGTTTAGGACAGGGGGCAACAGATACGCAGTATTTT. The V gene is TRBV12-3 or TRBV12-4, the J gene TRBJ2-3; 10 nucleotides align to TRBD1. The length of the CDR3 is 15 residues. V lost 1 base, J lost 3 bases, and 1 base stayed unmatched.